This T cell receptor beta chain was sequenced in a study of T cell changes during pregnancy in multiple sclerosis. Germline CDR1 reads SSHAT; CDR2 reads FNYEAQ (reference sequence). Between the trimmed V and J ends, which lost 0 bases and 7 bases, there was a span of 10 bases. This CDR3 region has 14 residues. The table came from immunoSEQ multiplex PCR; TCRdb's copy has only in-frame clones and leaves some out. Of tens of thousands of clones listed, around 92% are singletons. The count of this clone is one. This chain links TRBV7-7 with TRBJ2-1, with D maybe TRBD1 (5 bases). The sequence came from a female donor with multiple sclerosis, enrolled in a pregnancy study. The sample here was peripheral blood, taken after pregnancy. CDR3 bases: TGTGCCAGCAGCTTAGCGACGCAGGGTAATGAGCAGTTCTTC. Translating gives CASSLATQGNEQFF.